This T cell receptor beta chain is drawn from a study of blood T cells in healthy people across ages. Study-wide points: Long-lived donors had more naive CD4+ cells and higher diversity than aged donors. TCR beta diversity per million T cells fell roughly linearly with age.

Sample-barcoded 5' priming and a J-beta primer mix drove a second PCR of 7 to 11 cycles. TCRdb re-called the 5' RACE reads with MiXCR, one entry per CDR3 protein. The sample consists of some 760,000 distinct CDR3 sequences, around a quarter of them appearing once. Donor samples were obtained from healthy Caucasian individuals from Russia, aged roughly 6 to 90. Comment on this clonotype: No antigen is known for it.

The V gene end was trimmed by 5 bases and the J gene end by 5 bases; junction bases not matched to a gene: 6. There are 15 residues in the CDR3. The germline V gene encodes CDR1 SGHDN and CDR2 FVKESK. These data are also associated with another study on T cells of mothers and their children.

The specimen was blood. V is TRBV14 and J is TRBJ2-2, with 9 bases identical to TRBD1. This receptor was obtained from a boy aged 5-17 years in good health. The CDR3 nucleotides read TGTGCCAGCAGCTTAACCGGGACAGGGACCGGGGAGCTGTTTTTT. Protein product: CASSLTGTGTGELFF.